These 15 T cell receptor beta chains originate from one sample sequenced in a study of Ad26.COV2.S vaccination and SARS-CoV-2 variants. This sample's treatment: some 20 received Ad26.COV2.S at low or high dose, single or two shots; roughly five received placebo; per-sample allocation not given. Sampling happened 63 days after the first vaccine or placebo injection. The method was immunoSEQ multiplex PCR; TCRdb's version includes in-frame clones alone and lacks a portion of them. The sample has more than 250,000 clones, approximately 89% seen once; the top ten hold around 3%. The source material was peripheral blood, sampled in a trial of Ad26.COV2.S vaccine versus placebo. These receptors came from a person between 18 and 65 years old who received the Ad26.COV2.S COVID-19 vaccine or a placebo.

This clone was picked up a small number of times. The chain recombines TRBV15 with TRBJ2-7; perhaps D is TRBD1 or TRBD2 (6 bases each). The CDR3 runs 14 residues. The V gene lost 3 bases and the J gene lost 1 base, with 10 bases spanning the gap. The V gene's germline CDR1 is LNHNV and CDR2 YYDKDF (reference sequence). CDR3 coding DNA: TGTGCCACCAGCAGTGGGGGGCTTTCCTACGAGCAGTACTTC. This codes for CATSSGGLSYEQYF.

This sequence joins TRBV4-1 and TRBJ2-5, with a weak D call TRBD1 (6 bases). The CDR3 length is 14 residues. V was shortened by 4 bases and J by 5 bases, with 14 bases between the two germline ends. Germline V gene lookup returns CDR1 MGHRA and CDR2 YSYEKL. CDR3 sequence (DNA): TGCGCCAGCAGCCTAAAGCAGGGGTGGGAGACCCAGTACTTC. The encoded protein is CASSLKQGWETQYF.

A few counts support this clone. This rearrangement joins TRBV7-2 to TRBJ2-7; D remains unclear. CDR1 SGHTA and CDR2 FQGNSA come from the germline V gene. The germline V and J ends were trimmed by 3 bases and 3 bases, with 21 bases remaining between them. CDR3 length: 17 amino acids. CDR3 nucleotide sequence: TGTGCCAGCAGCTTGATACCCGGACCCTATGTTAACTACGAGCAGTACTTC. Translation gives CASSLIPGPYVNYEQYF.

The chain uses TRBV5-1 and TRBJ1-4; TRBD1 agrees at 7 bases. This CDR3 contains 15 residues. Germline V gene sequence: CDR1 SGHRS, CDR2 YFSETQ. The V and J ends lost 3 bases and 3 bases, in that order; junction bases with no gene match: 5. CDR3 DNA sequence: TGCGCCAGCAGCTCTTCAGGGGGGGCTAATGAAAAACTGTTTTTT. Translated, it gives CASSSSGGANEKLFF.

The rearrangement links TRBV6-5 to TRBJ1-2, with 8 nucleotides matching TRBD1. CDR1 MNHEY and CDR2 SVGAGI come from the germline V gene. The CDR3 extends over 14 amino acids. V was pared by 6 bases and J by 7 bases, with 10 bases of the junction left unmatched. The CDR3 DNA sequence: TGTGCCAGCAGCGTAGACAGGGGCGCCCTTGGCTACACCTTC. Amino acids: CASSVDRGALGYTF.

The V and J genes are TRBV2 and TRBJ1-2; D call uncertain. CDR3 length: 13 residues. Trimming took 6 bases from V and 5 from J, leaving 13 bases between them. The germline V gene has CDR1 SNHLY and CDR2 FYNNEI. CDR3 in DNA: TGTGCCAGCAGACCCGCCGGAGGATATGGCTACACCTTC. Protein sequence: CASRPAGGYGYTF.

The J gene is TRBJ2-7, the V gene TRBV2; 8 bases are a match to TRBD1. V lost 10 bases to trimming and J lost 3 bases; unmatched junction nucleotides: 8. Germline CDR1 SNHLY, CDR2 FYNNEI. This CDR3 spans 13 amino acids. CDR3 DNA: TGTGCCACCGAGACAGGGGAGAACTACGAGCAGTACTTC. Its translation is CATETGENYEQYF.

The chain links TRBV13 to TRBJ1-1; D uncertain. With 5 bases removed from V and 4 bases from J, the gap between germline ends came to 11 bases. The CDR3 is 13 residues long. Germline CDR1 reads PRHDT; CDR2 reads FYEKMQ (reference sequence). The chain's CDR3 is CASSPGMLTEAFF. Here the CDR3 DNA reads TGTGCCAGCAGCCCCGGTATGCTCACTGAAGCTTTCTTT. Looking up the rest from reference TRBV13 and TRBJ1-1 gives the full variable domain: AAGVIQSPRHLIKEKRETATLKCYPIPRHDTVYWYQQGPGQDPQFLISFYEKMQSDKGSIPDRFSAQQFSDYHSELNMSSLELGDSALYFCASSPGMLTEAFFGQGTRLTVV.

The J gene is TRBJ2-2, the V gene TRBV4-3; TRBD1 aligns across 7 bases. CDR1 LGHNA and CDR2 YSLEER come from the germline V gene. Trimming at V came to 1 base and at J to 3 bases, leaving 2 bases not matched to a gene. This CDR3 has 15 amino acids. The CDR3 sequence: CASSQGRGYTGELFF. The CDR3 DNA sequence: TGCGCCAGCAGCCAAGGCAGGGGGTACACCGGGGAGCTGTTTTTT.

This chain uses TRBV27 with TRBJ2-6, with TRBD1 identical over 8 bases. The germline gives CDR1 MNHEY, CDR2 SMNVEV (reference sequence). With V trimmed by 6 bases and J by 0 bases, 25 bases remained unmatched. The length of the CDR3 is 23 residues. This CDR3 reads CASRPKPIAYAGTGLSGANVLTF. CDR3 coding DNA: TGTGCCAGCAGACCCAAGCCCATAGCCTACGCGGGGACAGGACTCTCTGGGGCCAACGTCCTGACTTTC.

This chain links TRBV7-8 with TRBJ2-4, with 10 bases fitting TRBD2. Germline V gene data show CDR1 as SGHVS and CDR2 as FQNEAQ. Losses at the gene ends were 1 base for V and 4 bases for J; bases not matched to a gene: 7. The CDR3 totals 17 residues. The CDR3 spells CASSLGHLAGEKNIQYF. The CDR3 nucleotides are TGTGCCAGCAGCTTAGGTCACCTAGCGGGGGAGAAAAACATTCAGTACTTC.

CDR3 in DNA: TGTGCCAGCAGCCCGTACGGGGGCGAGCAGTACTTC. Protein product: CASSPYGGEQYF. V usage is TRBV7-2 and J usage is TRBJ2-7; D is perhaps TRBD2 (6 bases). The ends were cut back, 5 bases at V and 6 bases at J, with 11 bases in the middle. There are 12 residues in the CDR3. Germline values: CDR1 SGHTA, CDR2 FQGNSA.

This clone showed up just a few times. V gene TRBV5-4 combines with J gene TRBJ2-1; D might be TRBD2 (5 bases). The V end was cut by 0 bases, the J end by 4 bases, with 5 bases between. This CDR3 has 13 residues. Germline V gives CDR1 SGHNT, CDR2 YYREEE (reference sequence). CDR3 sequence: CASSLERYNEQFF. The DNA for the CDR3 is TGTGCCAGCAGCTTGGAGCGGTACAATGAGCAGTTCTTC. Using reference TRBV5-4 and TRBJ2-1 for the parts outside the CDR3, the full variable domain is ETGVTQSPTHLIKTRGQQVTLRCSSQSGHNTVSWYQQALGQGPQFIFQYYREEENGRGNFPPRFSGLQFPNYSSELNVNALELDDSALYLCASSLERYNEQFFGPGTRLTVL.

The rearrangement links TRBV6-1 to TRBJ2-7; D gene unclear. Trimming cost V 3 bases and J 3 bases, with 9 bases left between them. Germline V gene data show CDR1 as MNHNS and CDR2 as SASEGT. The CDR3 length is 13 residues. The CDR3 DNA follows: TGTGCCAGCAGTGACAGGTCCTTCTACGAGCAGTACTTC. Encoded protein: CASSDRSFYEQYF.

The V gene is TRBV2, the J gene TRBJ2-3, with a weak D call TRBD2 (5 bases). Trimming removed 8 bases from V and 0 bases from J, with 12 bases in between. Germline V lookup: CDR1 SNHLY, CDR2 FYNNEI. The CDR3 length is 14 residues. In nucleotides, the CDR3 is TGTGCCAGCTCATTAGCGACTAGCACAGATACGCAGTATTTT. It codes for CASSLATSTDTQYF.